This is a list of T cell receptor beta chains from one sample in a study of T cell changes during pregnancy in multiple sclerosis. Profiled with immunoSEQ multiplex PCR; TCRdb holds only in-frame clones, not every one. The table includes some 100,000 clones, 90% to 95% detected once. The sample in question was peripheral blood, obtained before pregnancy. The receptors derive from a female donor with multiple sclerosis, enrolled in a pregnancy study. CDR3s include the opening cysteine and the closing phenylalanine or tryptophan. A D gene is named only where the DNA matches it firmly. Expanded clones are given a class, and other clones once, few, many or no size at all.

V	D	size	J	DNA	CDR3
TRBV4-1	-	-	TRBJ2-3	TGCGCCAGCAGCCCTATAGCGACCCAGGCAGATACGCAGTATTTT	CASSPIATQADTQYF
TRBV4-1	-	-	TRBJ2-3	TGCGCCAGCAGCCAACTGGGACTCCCCACAGATACGCAGTATTTT	CASSQLGLPTDTQYF
TRBV11-3	TRBD2	-	TRBJ2-5	TGTGCCAGCAGCCCAGGGACTACAAACCAAGAGACCCAGTACTTC	CASSPGTTNQETQYF
TRBV5-5	-	-	TRBJ1-1	TGTGCCAGCAGCTTCCAGACACTTATGAACACTGAAGCTTTCTTT	CASSFQTLMNTEAFF
TRBV5-4	-	-	TRBJ2-1	TGTGCCAGCAGCTCCCCCGGCTCCTACAATGAGCAGTTCTTC	CASSSPGSYNEQFF
TRBV29-1	TRBD1	-	TRBJ1-2	TGCAGCGTTCTCGAAGGACAGGGTTCAAACTATGGCTACACCTTC	CSVLEGQGSNYGYTF
TRBV6-5	-	-	TRBJ2-6	TGTGCCAGCAGACGACAGCAATCTGGGGCCAACGTCCTGACTTTC	CASRRQQSGANVLTF
TRBV7-9	TRBD2	-	TRBJ2-7	TGTGCCAGCAGCTCCCATGCGGGAGTCAGGTACGAGCAGTACTTC	CASSSHAGVRYEQYF
TRBV4-1	-	-	TRBJ2-5	TGCGCCAGCAGCCAAGGACCGGGATGGGAGACCCAGTACTTC	CASSQGPGWETQYF
TRBV11-2	TRBD2	-	TRBJ2-5	TGTGCCAGCAGCTGGGCTAGCGGGAAAGAGACCCAGTACTTC	CASSWASGKETQYF
TRBV5-1	-	-	TRBJ1-2	TGCGCCAGCAGCTTGGACGGTAATCCGTCCTATGGCTACACCTTC	CASSLDGNPSYGYTF
TRBV19	TRBD2	once	TRBJ2-7	TGTGCCAGTAGTATAACGGGAGGGAGCTACGAGCAGTACTTC	CASSITGGSYEQYF
TRBV5-1	TRBD1	-	TRBJ1-1	TGCGCCAGCAGCTCTTACAGGGGTGGGAGAACTGAAGCTTTCTTT	CASSSYRGGRTEAFF
TRBV7-2	TRBD2	-	TRBJ2-1	TGTGCCAGCAGGAGGACTAGCGGGAGGGCCGAGCAGTTCTTC	CASRRTSGRAEQFF
TRBV19	TRBD2	-	TRBJ2-1	TGTGCCAGTAGTTTCGCCGGGACTAGCGGGATTACTACACAGTTCTTC	CASSFAGTSGITTQFF
TRBV15	TRBD2	-	TRBJ2-3	TGTGCCACCAGCCGGGGACTAGCGGGAGTAGCAGGAGATACGCAGTATTTT	CATSRGLAGVAGDTQYF
TRBV4-1	-	-	TRBJ1-5	TGCGCCAGCAGCCAAGTCTTCGAGCAGCCCCAGCATTTT	CASSQVFEQPQHF
TRBV11-2	TRBD1	-	TRBJ2-4	TGTGCCAGCAGCTTAGGGGGACAGGGGGCGAAATACTTC	CASSLGGQGAKYF
TRBV21-1	-	-	TRBJ1-1	TGTGCCAGCATCGATGGCAGGCCGAACACTGAAGCTTTCTTT	CASIDGRPNTEAFF
TRBV7-9	-	-	TRBJ2-7	TGTGCCAGCAGCTTACTAAACCCCGGGAACGAGCAGTACTTC	CASSLLNPGNEQYF
TRBV5-5	TRBD2	-	TRBJ2-5	TGTGCCAGCAGCTTGGGGGTAGCGGGGGTCCAAGAGACCCAGTACTTC	CASSLGVAGVQETQYF
TRBV2	-	-	TRBJ2-6	TGTGCCAGCATTCCGGACTTTGCTGGGGCCAACGTCCTGACTTTC	CASIPDFAGANVLTF
TRBV30	-	-	TRBJ2-7	TGTGCCTGGAGTGTAGGGGTGGGGTCCTACGAGCAGTACTTC	CAWSVGVGSYEQYF
TRBV6-1	TRBD2	-	TRBJ2-3	TGTGCCAGCAGAGCGGGACTAGCGGGCACAGATACGCAGTATTTT	CASRAGLAGTDTQYF
TRBV27	-	-	TRBJ2-7	TGTGCCAGCAGTTTCGCGACAGCCCCCTCCTACGAGCAGTACTTC	CASSFATAPSYEQYF
TRBV10-1	-	-	TRBJ2-5	TGCGCCAGCAGTGGCGCGGGGCAGGGCAACCAAGAGACCCAGTACTTC	CASSGAGQGNQETQYF
TRBV19	TRBD2	-	TRBJ2-4	TGTGCCAGTAGTAAATTTGCGGGAGCTGTAAACATTCAGTACTTC	CASSKFAGAVNIQYF
TRBV5-1	-	-	TRBJ1-2	TGCGCCAGCAGCTTCGGAGGGACCAACTATGGCTACACCTTC	CASSFGGTNYGYTF
TRBV30	-	-	TRBJ1-1	TGTGCCTGGAGTACCAACTTTGAAGCTTTCTTT	CAWSTNFEAFF
TRBV4-1	-	-	TRBJ2-3	TGCGCCAGCAGCCAAGATAAAATCTTAACGGGAGTACGCACAGATACGCAGTATTTT	CASSQDKILTGVRTDTQYF
TRBV4-1	-	-	TRBJ1-5	TGCGCCAGCAGCCAAGTGGGCAGGGGTGGCAATCAGCCCCAGCATTTT	CASSQVGRGGNQPQHF
TRBV7-9	TRBD1	few	TRBJ2-7	TGTGCCAGCAGGTTTGACGGGACAGGGACCCACGAGCAGTACTTC	CASRFDGTGTHEQYF
TRBV11-2	-	-	TRBJ1-3	TGTGCCAGCAGCCCCCCAGTCCGGGGCTCTGGAAACACCATATATTTT	CASSPPVRGSGNTIYF
TRBV18	TRBD1	-	TRBJ1-1	TGTGCCAGCTCACATGACAGGGGAAGGACTGAAGCTTTCTTT	CASSHDRGRTEAFF
TRBV6-5	-	-	TRBJ1-2	TGTGCCAGCAGTTACGCGGGGACGTGGGGGGAAAAGGCCTACACCTTC	CASSYAGTWGEKAYTF
TRBV18	TRBD1	-	TRBJ2-7	TGTGCCAGCTCCTCTATCGGACAGGCACCCAACGAGCAGTACTTC	CASSSIGQAPNEQYF
TRBV19	-	-	TRBJ2-7	TGTGCCAGTAGCCCGGGATCTATAGTCGAGCAGTACTTC	CASSPGSIVEQYF
TRBV27	TRBD1	-	TRBJ2-6	TGTGCCAGCAGTCGACAGGGGGATGGGGCCAACGTCCTGACTTTC	CASSRQGDGANVLTF
TRBV19	-	once	TRBJ2-7	TGTGCCAGTAGCTTCGCAAGGGGGTCTGAAGAGCAGTACTTC	CASSFARGSEEQYF
TRBV28	TRBD2	-	TRBJ2-7	TGTGCCAGCAGTTTGTCGATAGCGGGAGTTTCGTACGAGCAGTACTTC	CASSLSIAGVSYEQYF
TRBV7-3	-	-	TRBJ2-3	TGTGCCAGCAGCTTAACGGTAGGGGGCACAGATACGCAGTATTTT	CASSLTVGGTDTQYF
TRBV5-1	-	once	TRBJ2-1	TGCGCCAGCAGCTTACAAGGGGCTCCTCTCTACAATGAGCAGTTCTTC	CASSLQGAPLYNEQFF